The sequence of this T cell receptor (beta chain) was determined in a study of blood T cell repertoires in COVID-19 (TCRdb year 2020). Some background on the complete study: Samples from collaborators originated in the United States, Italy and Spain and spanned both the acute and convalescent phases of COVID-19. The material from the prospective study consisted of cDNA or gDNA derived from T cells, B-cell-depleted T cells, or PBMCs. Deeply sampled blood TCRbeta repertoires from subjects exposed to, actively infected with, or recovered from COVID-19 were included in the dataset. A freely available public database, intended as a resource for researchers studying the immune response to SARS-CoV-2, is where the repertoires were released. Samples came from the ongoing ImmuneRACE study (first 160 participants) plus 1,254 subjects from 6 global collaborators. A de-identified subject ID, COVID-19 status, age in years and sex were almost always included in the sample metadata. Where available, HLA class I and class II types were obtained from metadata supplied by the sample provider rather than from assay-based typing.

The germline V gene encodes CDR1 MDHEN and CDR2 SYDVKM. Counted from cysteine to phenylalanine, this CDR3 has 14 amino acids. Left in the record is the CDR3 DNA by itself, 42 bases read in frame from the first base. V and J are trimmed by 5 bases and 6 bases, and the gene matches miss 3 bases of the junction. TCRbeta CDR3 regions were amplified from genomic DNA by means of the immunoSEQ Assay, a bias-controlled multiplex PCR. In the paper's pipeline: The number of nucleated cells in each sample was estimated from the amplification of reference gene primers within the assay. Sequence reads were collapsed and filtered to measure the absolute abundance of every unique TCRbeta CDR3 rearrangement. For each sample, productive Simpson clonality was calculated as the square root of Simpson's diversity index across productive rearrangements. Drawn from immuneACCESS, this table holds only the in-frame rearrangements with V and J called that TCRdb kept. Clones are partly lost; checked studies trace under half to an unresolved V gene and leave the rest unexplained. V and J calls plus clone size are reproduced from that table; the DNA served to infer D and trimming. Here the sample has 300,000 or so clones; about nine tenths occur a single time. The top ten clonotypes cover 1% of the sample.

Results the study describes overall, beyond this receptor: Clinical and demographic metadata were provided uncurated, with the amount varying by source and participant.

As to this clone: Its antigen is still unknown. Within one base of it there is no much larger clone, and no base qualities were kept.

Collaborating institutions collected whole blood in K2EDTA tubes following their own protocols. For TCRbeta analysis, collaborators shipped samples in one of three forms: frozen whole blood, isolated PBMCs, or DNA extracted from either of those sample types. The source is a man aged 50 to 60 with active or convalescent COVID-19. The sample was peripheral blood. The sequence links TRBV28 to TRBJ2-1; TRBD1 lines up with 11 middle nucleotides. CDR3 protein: CASSKGQGGNEQFF. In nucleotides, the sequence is TGTGCCAGCAGTAAGGGACAGGGGGGCAATGAGCAGTTCTTC.